Listed here are 16 T cell receptor beta chains from one sample, sequenced in a study of CD8 T cells in Susac syndrome. Random hexamers primed reverse transcription of about 0.45 to 1 ug RNA. TCRdb reprocessed the immunoSEQ multiplex PCR reads via MiXCR and lists one record per CDR3 protein. The data show some 120,000 distinct CDR3 sequences, with approximately 94% seen just once and 0.1% to 0.15% held by the top ten. Specimen: CD4+ T cells from PBMCs. Receptor source: a human donor with multiple sclerosis.

V usage is TRBV3-1 and J usage is TRBJ2-7; 9 bases are shared with TRBD2. The CDR3 spans 15 residues. Unmatched junction bases numbered 6, after V lost 0 bases and J lost 6 bases. Per the germline V gene, CDR1 is LGHDT and CDR2 is YNNKEL (reference sequence). As DNA, the CDR3 is TGTGCCAGCAGCCAAGAAGGAGCTAGCGGGGTCGAGCAGTACTTC. Residues: CASSQEGASGVEQYF.

Of note for this clonotype: An end of the junction does not agree with germline; a read error may underlie this. The chain combines TRBV10-3 with TRBJ1-5, with D hard to call. Germline assignment: CDR1 ENHRY and CDR2 SYGVKD. CDR3 length: 12 residues. For the CDR3, the DNA is TGCGCCGTTTCACAGCCGGACCAGCCCCAGCATTTT. Encoded protein: CAVSQPDQPQHF.

The CDR3 is CASSVGTGFVQPQHF. The CDR3 nucleotides read TGTGCCAGCAGCGTAGGGACAGGGTTCGTCCAGCCCCAGCATTTT. The rearrangement uses TRBV9 and TRBJ1-5; 8 bases are a match to TRBD1. In germline, CDR1 is SGDLS, CDR2 YYNGEE. The CDR3 covers 15 residues. Trimming removed 0 bases from V and 7 bases from J; junction bases left unmatched: 6.

This clonotype appeared once. The chain has TRBV7-9 and TRBJ1-1, with D hard to call. CDR3 length equals 10 residues. Germline V gene data show CDR1 as SEHNR and CDR2 as FQNEAQ (reference sequence). V lost 2 bases to trimming and J lost 8 bases, with 3 bases between them. In nucleotides, the CDR3 is TGTGCCAGCAGCTTATGGGAAGCTTTCTTT. Translating it yields CASSLWEAFF.

The genes are TRBV29-1 and TRBJ1-2, with 9 bases matching TRBD1. The germline V gene encodes CDR1 SQVTM and CDR2 ANQGSEA. The junction had 6 bases not matched to a gene; V was cut back by 0 bases and J by 7 bases. This CDR3 spans 14 amino acids. The CDR3 DNA sequence: TGCAGCGTTGAAGAACGCAACAGGGGGCTTGGCTACACCTTC. Amino acid sequence: CSVEERNRGLGYTF.

The J gene is TRBJ1-4, the V gene TRBV30, with TRBD1 as a possible D gene (6 bases). Trimming took off 2 bases at V and 7 bases at J, with 20 bases between the two ends. The CDR3 is 16 amino acids. Per germline, CDR1 GTSNPN and CDR2 SVGIG (reference sequence). Here the CDR3 DNA reads TGTGCCTGGAGTTCCCTTTACAGGGAGGGCGGTGAAAAACTGTTTTTT. This codes for CAWSSLYREGGEKLFF.

The chain couples TRBV7-9 to TRBJ2-6, with D unclear. The CDR3 contains 12 residues. The germline V gene encodes CDR1 SEHNR and CDR2 FQNEAQ (reference sequence). V was clipped by 2 bases and J by 9 bases, with 5 bases between them. In DNA form, the CDR3 reads TGTGCCAGCAGCTTAAGGGTCAACGTCCTGACTTTC. It encodes CASSLRVNVLTF.

This chain links TRBV3-1 with TRBJ1-1, with TRBD1 as a possible D gene (5 bases). The germline V gene has CDR1 LGHDT and CDR2 YNNKEL (reference sequence). Deletions cut 1 base from V and 0 bases from J, with 9 bases between. The CDR3 runs 15 residues. The DNA of the CDR3 is TGTGCCAGCAGCCAAGCCCGAGGGGTGAACACTGAAGCTTTCTTT. Protein: CASSQARGVNTEAFF.

This clonotype has a single count. The rearrangement uses TRBV30 and TRBJ1-1; D unclear. Germline V gives CDR1 GTSNPN, CDR2 SVGIG (reference sequence). V was shortened by 2 bases and J by 0 bases, with 7 bases between the two germline ends. The CDR3 runs 13 residues. CDR3 amino acids: CAWSRLMNTEAFF. The CDR3 DNA reads TGTGCCTGGAGTCGTCTTATGAACACTGAAGCTTTCTTT.

The rearrangement links TRBV9 to TRBJ2-1, with a tentative D call TRBD1 (6 bases). Trimming pared 2 bases from V and 5 bases from J, leaving 8 bases between. The CDR3 is made up of 13 amino acids. Per germline, CDR1 SGDLS and CDR2 YYNGEE. CDR3 sequence (DNA): TGTGCCAGCAGCGTCGACAGGAACAATGAGCAGTTCTTC. Amino acid sequence: CASSVDRNNEQFF. The full variable domain, its missing parts supplied by reference TRBV9 and TRBJ2-1, is DSGVTQTPKHLITATGQRVTLRCSPRSGDLSVYWYQQSLDQGLQFLIQYYNGEERAKGNILERFSAQQFPDLHSELNLSSLELGDSALYFCASSVDRNNEQFFGPGTRLTVL.

This chain connects TRBV23-1 to TRBJ2-7; no definite D call. TRBV23-1 is known as an ORF, though its function is uncertain. This CDR3 spans 15 amino acids. V lost 2 bases to trimming and J lost 0 bases, with 11 bases between them. The CDR3 DNA sequence: TGCGCCAGCAGTCAAACAGCAGAGAGCTCCTACGAGCAGTACTTC. Protein sequence: CASSQTAESSYEQYF.

The rearrangement links TRBV7-9 to TRBJ2-7, with 7 positions matching TRBD1. Trimming took 0 bases from V and 2 from J; bases not matched to a gene: 7. Germline V gene sequence: CDR1 SEHNR, CDR2 FQNEAQ (reference sequence). This CDR3 is built from 16 residues. CDR3 DNA: TGTGCCAGCAGCTTAGCGCGAGGGACAGCCACCTACGAGCAGTACTTC. Translating gives CASSLARGTATYEQYF.

This chain connects TRBV19 to TRBJ1-5; D not resolved. This CDR3 is 13 amino acids long. Trimming stripped 4 bases from V and 2 bases from J, with 6 bases between. Germline V gives CDR1 LNHDA, CDR2 SQIVND (reference sequence). CDR3 coding DNA: TGTGCCAGTAGTAAGGTTGGCAATCAGCCCCAGCATTTT. It is translated as CASSKVGNQPQHF.

This CDR3 is CASSQRITGGGPDTQYF. CDR3 DNA sequence: TGTGCCAGCAGCCAACGAATCACAGGGGGGGGGCCAGATACGCAGTATTTT. This chain uses TRBV3-1 with TRBJ2-3, with D tentatively TRBD1 (8 bases). Trimming removed 2 bases at V and 4 bases at J, with 19 bases between. Germline CDR1 and CDR2: LGHDT and YNNKEL (reference sequence). The CDR3 consists of 17 residues.

The chain links TRBV6-5 to TRBJ1-1; possibly TRBD1 for D (6 bases). Trimming shortened V by 6 bases and J by 4 bases, and 18 bases separated the two germline ends. Germline assignment: CDR1 MNHEY and CDR2 SVGAGI. The CDR3 has 15 amino acids. The CDR3: CASRSSGVKSTEAFF. The CDR3 DNA reads as TGTGCCAGCAGGTCCTCAGGGGTGAAGAGCACTGAAGCTTTCTTT.

This clonotype was found once. The gene calls are TRBV27 and TRBJ2-2, with 13 bases matching TRBD2. CDR3 length: 17 residues. V shed 4 bases and J 0 bases; nucleotides not matched to a gene: 2. Germline values: CDR1 MNHEY, CDR2 SMNVEV (reference sequence). The CDR3 reads CASSSTSGGTNTGELFF. As DNA, the CDR3 is TGTGCCAGCAGTTCGACTAGCGGGGGGACGAACACCGGGGAGCTGTTTTTT.